This T cell receptor beta chain was identified during a study of molecular identifiers for immune sequencing clone quantification. V was clipped by 1 base and J by 6 bases, with 8 bases between them. This CDR3 is 13 amino acids long. CDR1 and CDR2 from the germline V gene are MGHRA and YSYEKL. This clonotype showed up many times. The antigen remains undetermined. One entry per CDR3 protein results from TCRdb running MiXCR on the PCR reads. The sample carries about 68,000 distinct CDR3 sequences, 15% to 20% recorded once. General study findings and limits: Over 97% of CMV-specific effector molecules, but under 1% of naive ones, were in clones above 20 copies.

Sequenced material: naive CD8+ T cells from blood, with Jurkat cell RNA spiked in. Subset here: FACS-sorted CD8+CD4-CCR7+CD45RA+ naive T cells. The sequence came from a human donor in good health. Some libraries in this study had Jurkat cell RNA spiked in. The chain recombines TRBV4-1 with TRBJ2-3; the D is unclear. The CDR3 DNA sequence: TGCGCCAGCAGCCAAGGAGTGGCGGATACGCAGTATTTT. The encoded protein is CASSQGVADTQYF.